Listed below are T cell receptor beta chains from one sample, sequenced in a study of blood T cell repertoires in COVID-19. Sequenced by immunoSEQ multiplex PCR; TCRdb stores in-frame clones only, minus some. The repertoire holds about 35,000 clones, with just over 90% as singletons. Sequenced material: peripheral blood. All receptors come from a middle-aged man with active COVID-19. CDR3s include the opening cysteine and the closing phenylalanine or tryptophan. D genes are given only for firm matches. Size is omitted from some rows. Given values are once, few, many or a class for expanded clones.

d_call clone_size j_call v_call cdr3_aa cdr3_nt
TRBD1 NA TRBJ1-2 TRBV6-2/TRBV6-3 CASSYGDRPIYGYTF TGTGCCAGCAGTTACGGGGACAGACCGATCTATGGCTACACCTTC
TRBD2 NA TRBJ2-3 TRBV9 CASCLREGDTQYF TGTGCCAGCTGTTTACGGGAGGGAGATACGCAGTATTTT
NA NA TRBJ1-5 TRBV6-2/TRBV6-3 CASSYSPVGRGQPQHF TGTGCCAGCAGTTACTCGCCGGTGGGTAGAGGACAGCCCCAGCATTTT
TRBD2 NA TRBJ2-7 TRBV6-5 CASSRTSGSLHEQYF TGTGCCAGCAGCCGTACTAGCGGGAGTCTCCACGAGCAGTACTTC
NA NA TRBJ2-5 TRBV5-1 CASSWLQGGETQYF TGCGCCAGCAGCTGGTTACAGGGAGGGGAGACCCAGTACTTC
NA once TRBJ2-3 TRBV3-1/TRBV3-2 CASSHASGDTQYF TGTGCCAGCAGCCATGCTTCAGGAGATACGCAGTATTTT
NA NA TRBJ1-2 TRBV4-3 CASSQLNYGYTF TGCGCCAGCAGCCAGTTAAACTATGGCTACACCTTC
TRBD1 NA TRBJ2-7 TRBV2 CASREGQGAWEQYF TGTGCCAGCAGAGAGGGACAGGGGGCTTGGGAGCAGTACTTC
NA NA TRBJ2-7 TRBV6-5 CASSLGGLEYEQYF TGTGCCAGCAGTCTCGGAGGGCTGGAGTACGAGCAGTACTTC
TRBD1 few TRBJ1-2 TRBV30 CAWKGTGNGYTF TGTGCCTGGAAGGGGACAGGGAATGGCTACACCTTC
TRBD1 NA TRBJ1-1 TRBV5-1 CASSPWTGVNTEAFF TGCGCCAGCAGCCCCTGGACAGGGGTTAACACTGAAGCTTTCTTT
NA once TRBJ2-1 TRBV24-1 CATSESAGEQFF TGTGCCACCAGTGAGTCCGCAGGTGAGCAGTTCTTC